This section outlines one T cell receptor (beta chain) sequence together with its context. Generated by immunoSEQ multiplex PCR, the TCRdb table keeps only in-frame clones and is missing some. The sample has about 69,000 clones, more than 70% seen once. The data were taken from a study of control samples from healthy donors and cancer patients. V lost 2 bases to trimming and J lost 0 bases, with 7 bases between them. The germline V gene has CDR1 SGHVS and CDR2 FQNEAQ. This CDR3 region has 14 residues. The source material was PBMCs. This TCR was sampled from a man in his sixties with colorectal cancer. This rearrangement joins TRBV7-8 to TRBJ1-1; D call uncertain. The CDR3: CASSLSSVNTEAFF. CDR3 DNA: TGTGCCAGCAGCTTATCCTCTGTGAACACTGAAGCTTTCTTT. Filled out from reference TRBV7-8 and TRBJ1-1, the complete variable domain reads GAGVSQSPRYKVAKRGQDVALRCDPISGHVSLFWYQQALGQGPEFLTYFQNEAQLDKSGLPSDRFFAERPEGSVSTLKIQRTQQEDSAVYLCASSLSSVNTEAFFGQGTRLTVV.